The 25 T cell receptor beta chains given below trace back to one sample, sequenced in a study of blood T cells in healthy people across ages. Using a J-beta primer mix together with a sample-barcoded 5' primer, a second PCR was run for roughly 6 to 11 cycles. TCRdb reanalysed the 5' RACE reads using MiXCR and keeps one entry per CDR3 protein. The data hold some 760,000 distinct CDR3 sequences, with 20% to 25% observed a single time. The same data also went into a second study, on T cells of mothers and their children.

Sequenced input: blood. The origin of the receptors is a boy between 10 and 17 years old in good health.

The J gene is TRBJ2-2, the V gene TRBV2; 7 bases agree with TRBD1. J lost 5 bases, V lost 7 bases, and 7 bases had no gene match. The CDR3 sequence is 14 residues long. Germline V CDR1 and CDR2: SNHLY, FYNNEI. The CDR3 reads CASIFQGDTGELFF. Written as DNA, the CDR3 is TGTGCCAGCATTTTTCAGGGGGATACCGGGGAGCTGTTTTTT.

This chain connects TRBV2 to TRBJ2-7; 8 bases align to TRBD1. With 3 bases clipped from V and 6 bases from J, the junction kept 16 bases outside the gene matches. Germline V CDR1 and CDR2: SNHLY, FYNNEI. The CDR3 is made up of 17 amino acids. The DNA of the CDR3 is TGTGCCAGCAGTGACCGAGGACAGGGTACCTTTGGGAGCGAGCAGTACTTC. Encoded protein: CASSDRGQGTFGSEQYF. Drawing the rest from reference TRBV2 and TRBJ2-7, the complete variable domain is EPEVTQTPSHQVTQMGQEVILRCVPISNHLYFYWYRQILGQKVEFLVSFYNNEISEKSEIFDDQFSVERPDGSNFTLKIRSTKLEDSAMYFCASSDRGQGTFGSEQYFGPGTRLTVT.

This clonotype was found a few times. The rearrangement links TRBV5-1 to TRBJ2-1; 9 bases match TRBD2. The CDR3 length is 16 residues. The germline CDR1 and CDR2 sequences are SGHRS and YFSETQ. With V trimmed by 0 bases and J by 7 bases, 8 bases remained unmatched. The CDR3 sequence: CASSLALAGERNEQFF. The CDR3 region has the DNA TGCGCCAGCAGCTTGGCCTTAGCGGGAGAGAGGAATGAGCAGTTCTTC.

The rearrangement joins TRBV14 to TRBJ2-5; tentatively, D is TRBD2 (5 bases). TRBJ2-1 explains the end of the DNA better; the J call may be wrong. The CDR3 consists of 14 residues. From germline, CDR1 is SGHDN and CDR2 FVKESK. The CDR3 nucleotides are TGTGCCAGCAGCCAAGTTTTCGGGAACAATGAGCAGTTCTTC. It encodes CASSQVFGNNEQFF.

In this sample, this clonotype turned up once. The V gene is TRBV7-2, the J gene TRBJ2-5, with D perhaps TRBD1 or TRBD2 (6 bases each). The CDR3 runs to 17 residues. Deletions cut 1 base from V and 4 bases from J, with 19 bases between. In germline, CDR1 is SGHTA, CDR2 FQGNSA. CDR3 residues: CASSLVGVRGGRETQYF. CDR3 in DNA: TGTGCCAGCAGCTTAGTGGGGGTCAGGGGAGGAAGAGAGACCCAGTACTTC.

Points on this clonotype: A much larger clone lies one base from this, so it may be a read error. V usage is TRBV2 and J usage is TRBJ1-2, with unresolved D. CDR3 size: 11 residues. Germline assignment: CDR1 SNHLY and CDR2 FYNNEI. The DNA for the CDR3 is TGTGCCAGCAGTGCTAACTATGGCTGCACCTTC. Translated: CASSANYGCTF.

This clonotype has a handful of counts. The conserved final phenylalanine or tryptophan is absent from the CDR3, which likely points to a read error. The chain carries TRBV9 and TRBJ1-1; 12 bases match TRBD1. This CDR3 contains 15 residues. The J segment lost 4 bases and the V segment lost 4 bases, leaving 5 bases of the junction unmatched. Germline V gene lookup returns CDR1 SGDLS and CDR2 YYNGEE. CDR3 DNA: TGTGCCAGCAGCCCTTCGGGACAGGGGGCCACTGAAGCTTTCCTT. The encoded protein is CASSPSGQGATEAFL.

V and J are TRBV6-6 and TRBJ1-2; no firm D call. The CDR3 has 14 residues. Trimming took 0 bases from V and 3 from J, leaving 8 bases between them. Germline CDR1 MNHNY, CDR2 SVGAGI (reference sequence). The CDR3 loop reads CASSYSTFYYGYTF. CDR3 DNA sequence: TGTGCCAGCAGTTACTCGACATTCTACTATGGCTACACCTTC.

This clonotype showed up just a few times. The J gene is TRBJ2-5, the V gene TRBV5-5, with a possible D match to TRBD1 (6 bases). V was shortened by 5 bases and J by 0 bases, with 11 bases between the two germline ends. The CDR3 consists of 14 residues. Germline assignment: CDR1 SGHKS and CDR2 YYEKEE (reference sequence). CDR3 nucleotide sequence: TGTGCCAGCAGACATCAGGGGAACCAAGAGACCCAGTACTTC. It encodes CASRHQGNQETQYF.

This chain connects TRBV7-3 to TRBJ2-3; D may correspond to TRBD1 or TRBD2 (5 bases each). V lost 0 bases and J 2 bases, leaving 6 bases between the germline ends. This CDR3 region has 14 residues. CDR1 SGHTA and CDR2 FQGTGA come from the germline V gene. The CDR3: CASSLTGTTDTQYF. For the CDR3, the DNA is TGTGCCAGCAGCTTAACCGGGACCACAGATACGCAGTATTTT. Combining the CDR3 with reference TRBV7-3 and TRBJ2-3 gives the whole variable domain GAGVSQTPSNKVTEKGKYVELRCDPISGHTALYWYRQSLGQGPEFLIYFQGTGAADDSGLPNDRFFAVRPEGSVSTLKIQRTERGDSAVYLCASSLTGTTDTQYFGPGTRLTVL.

This clonotype was seen a handful of times. The chain has TRBV12-5 and TRBJ1-1; the D is unclear. Germline CDR1 and CDR2: LGHNT and FRNRAP. The CDR3 loop spans 14 amino acids. V shed 3 bases and J shed 1 base, with 9 bases lying between them. The CDR3 loop is CASGLGNENTEAFF. The DNA for the CDR3 is TGTGCTAGTGGTTTAGGTAATGAGAACACTGAAGCTTTCTTT.

This clonotype was observed at least ten times. V usage is TRBV7-2 and J usage is TRBJ2-5; D possibly corresponds to TRBD2 (7 bases). The germline gives CDR1 SGHTA, CDR2 FQGNSA. V lost 0 bases to trimming and J lost 4 bases, with 12 bases between them. The CDR3 consists of 15 residues. The CDR3 region is CASSLAGGLGETQYF. In DNA, the CDR3 is TGTGCCAGCAGCTTAGCGGGGGGGCTTGGAGAGACCCAGTACTTC.

CDR3 amino acids: CASSFLTEQEVGEQFF. DNA for the CDR3: TGTGCCAGCAGTTTCTTAACCGAACAGGAAGTTGGTGAGCAGTTCTTC. The chain is built from TRBV12-3 or TRBV12-4 and TRBJ2-1; D possibly corresponds to TRBD1 (5 bases). The CDR3 spans 16 residues. V was trimmed by 3 bases and J by 9 bases, leaving 21 bases between them.

This rearrangement joins TRBV7-3 to TRBJ2-1, with D perhaps matching TRBD1 (5 bases). Between the trimmed V and J ends, which lost 6 bases and 4 bases, there was a span of 13 bases. Germline values: CDR1 SGHTA, CDR2 FQGTGA. The CDR3 spans 14 residues. CDR3 loop: CASSPLGAYNEQFF. The CDR3 DNA reads as TGTGCCAGCAGTCCTTTAGGGGCATACAATGAGCAGTTCTTC. Variable domain in full (rest from reference TRBV7-3 and TRBJ2-1): GAGVSQTPSNKVTEKGKYVELRCDPISGHTALYWYRQSLGQGPEFLIYFQGTGAADDSGLPNDRFFAVRPEGSVSTLKIQRTERGDSAVYLCASSPLGAYNEQFFGPGTRLTVL.

V and J are TRBV7-8 and TRBJ2-1, with 8 bases lining up with TRBD2. Germline V gives CDR1 SGHVS, CDR2 FQNEAQ. The CDR3 length is 18 residues. V trimming: 1 base; J trimming: 0 bases; junction bases outside the gene matches: 8. Here the CDR3 DNA reads TGTGCCAGCAGCTTAGTCGAGACTAGCGTTAGCTCCTACAATGAGCAGTTCTTC. Residues: CASSLVETSVSSYNEQFF. The full variable domain, its missing parts supplied by reference TRBV7-8 and TRBJ2-1, is GAGVSQSPRYKVAKRGQDVALRCDPISGHVSLFWYQQALGQGPEFLTYFQNEAQLDKSGLPSDRFFAERPEGSVSTLKIQRTQQEDSAVYLCASSLVETSVSSYNEQFFGPGTRLTVL.

This clonotype has more than one count but fewer than ten. V gene TRBV7-2 combines with J gene TRBJ2-5; D perhaps matches TRBD1 (6 bases). The CDR3 consists of 14 residues. Germline CDR1 reads SGHTA; CDR2 reads FQGNSA. V was pared by 1 base and J by 3 bases, with 9 bases between. The CDR3 DNA reads as TGTACCAGCAGCTTAGGCTCAGGGGAAGAGACCCAGTACTTC. Amino acids: CTSSLGSGEETQYF.

This clonotype was seen a handful of times. The chain is built from TRBV20-1 and TRBJ1-2; 8 positions agree with TRBD1. The CDR3 consists of 13 residues. Germline CDR1 and CDR2: DFQATT and SNEGSKA (reference sequence). V shed 5 bases and J 4 bases; nucleotides not matched to a gene: 6. Here the CDR3 reads CSAVAGGLYGYTF. The DNA for the CDR3 is TGCAGTGCTGTGGCAGGGGGCCTCTATGGCTACACCTTC.

This chain links TRBV14 with TRBJ1-1; D possibly corresponds to TRBD1 (6 bases). The CDR3 is 14 residues long. Trimming took off 7 bases at V and 4 bases at J, with 16 bases between the two ends. Germline CDR1 is SGHDN and CDR2 is FVKESK. Here the CDR3 DNA reads TGTGCCAGCAAAAAAAGGGAAGGGGGCACTGAAGCTTTCTTT. Its protein is CASKKREGGTEAFF.

The CDR3: CSANDAYYEQYF. The CDR3 DNA follows: TGCAGCGCCAATGACGCATACTACGAGCAGTACTTC. The chain recombines TRBV29-1 with TRBJ2-7; the D is unclear. The CDR3 length is 12 residues. Trimming stripped 7 bases from V and 3 bases from J, with 13 bases between. The germline V gene has CDR1 SQVTM and CDR2 ANQGSEA.

Only one count was recorded for this clonotype. The chain employs TRBV20-1 and TRBJ2-1; D assignment may be TRBD1 or TRBD2 (5 bases each). Matching the DNA end better, TRBJ2-7 makes the J call doubtful. Germline V CDR1 and CDR2: DFQATT, SNEGSKA (reference sequence). CDR3 length equals 14 residues. The CDR3 DNA reads TGCAGTGCTACTCCTCCGAGGGGAGCCGGGGAGCAGTACTTC. Amino acids: CSATPPRGAGEQYF.

This clonotype was seen a handful of times. V and J are TRBV12-3 or TRBV12-4 and TRBJ2-7; 9 bases are a match to TRBD2. This CDR3 contains 15 residues. The V gene end was trimmed by 3 bases and the J gene end by 0 bases; junction bases not matched to a gene: 3. CDR3 residues: CASSFEAGGSYEQYF. The CDR3 DNA follows: TGTGCCAGCAGTTTTGAAGCGGGAGGCTCCTACGAGCAGTACTTC.

J is TRBJ2-5 and V is TRBV27; 9 bases line up with TRBD1. Trimming took 2 bases from V and 3 from J; bases not matched to a gene: 7. The CDR3 extends over 16 amino acids. The germline CDR1 and CDR2 sequences are MNHEY and SMNVEV (reference sequence). The CDR3 loop reads CASSLKTGTGKETQYF. CDR3 DNA: TGTGCCAGCAGTTTAAAAACCGGGACAGGGAAAGAGACCCAGTACTTC.

The rearrangement links TRBV10-3 to TRBJ2-1; D could derive from TRBD1 or TRBD2 (5 bases each). The V end lost 6 bases, the J end lost 3 bases, and 9 bases lay between the germline ends. Germline values: CDR1 ENHRY, CDR2 SYGVKD. The length of the CDR3 is 13 residues. As DNA, the CDR3 is TGTGCCATCAGGACAGCGGACTACAATGAGCAGTTCTTC. This codes for CAIRTADYNEQFF.

This clonotype was counted at least ten times. This chain joins TRBV28 and TRBJ2-7, with D perhaps matching TRBD1 or TRBD2 (5 bases each). This CDR3 has 12 amino acids. Looked up from germline, CDR1 is MDHEN and CDR2 is SYDVKM. Trimming cost V 3 bases and J 6 bases, with 9 bases left between them. The CDR3 region has the DNA TGTGCCAGCAGTTTGGGGGTTCCCGAGCAGTACTTC. It yields the protein CASSLGVPEQYF. Full variable domain (remainder filled in from reference TRBV28 and TRBJ2-7): DVKVTQSSRYLVKRTGEKVFLECVQDMDHENMFWYRQDPGLGLRLIYFSYDVKMKEKGDIPEGYSVSREKKERFSLILESASTNQTSMYLCASSLGVPEQYFGPGTRLTVT.

This rearrangement joins TRBV24-1 to TRBJ2-7, with 7 bases aligning to TRBD2. The CDR3 sequence is 15 residues long. Looked up from germline, CDR1 is KGHDR and CDR2 is SFDVKD. V dropped 4 bases and J dropped 0; count of bases not matched to a gene: 5. CDR3 sequence: CATSESGVSSYEQYF. In DNA, the CDR3 is TGTGCCACCAGTGAGAGCGGGGTGAGCTCCTACGAGCAGTACTTC.